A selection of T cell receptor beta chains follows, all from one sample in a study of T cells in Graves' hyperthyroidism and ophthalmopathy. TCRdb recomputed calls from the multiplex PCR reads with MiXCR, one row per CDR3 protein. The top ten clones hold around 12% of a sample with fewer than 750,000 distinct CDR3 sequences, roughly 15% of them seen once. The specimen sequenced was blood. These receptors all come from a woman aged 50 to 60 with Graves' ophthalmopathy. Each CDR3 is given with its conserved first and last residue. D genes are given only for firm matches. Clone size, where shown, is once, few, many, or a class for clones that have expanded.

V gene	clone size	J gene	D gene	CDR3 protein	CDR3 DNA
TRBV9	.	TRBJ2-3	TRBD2	CASTMTSGSEDTQYF	TGTGCCAGCACTATGACTAGCGGGAGTGAAGATACGCAGTATTTT
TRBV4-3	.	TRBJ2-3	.	CASSQVRRGLDTQYF	TGCGCCAGCAGCCAAGTAAGGCGCGGACTAGATACGCAGTATTTT
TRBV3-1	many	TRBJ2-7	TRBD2	CASSRISGRGVDEQYF	TGTGCCAGCAGCCGAATTAGCGGGAGGGGCGTGGACGAGCAGTACTTC
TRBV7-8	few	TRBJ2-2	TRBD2	CASSLALLAGISDTGELFF	TGTGCCAGCAGCTTAGCCCTACTAGCGGGGATCAGCGACACCGGGGAGCTGTTTTTT
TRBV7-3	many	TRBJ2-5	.	CASSLRGEPTETQYF	TGTGCCAGCAGCTTAAGAGGAGAACCCACAGAGACCCAGTACTTC
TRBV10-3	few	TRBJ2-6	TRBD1	CAISFLGNNRGSPPGANVLTF	TGTGCCATCTCTTTCTTGGGGAACAACAGGGGGTCCCCACCTGGGGCCAACGTCCTGACTTTC
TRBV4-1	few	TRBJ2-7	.	CASSQDGGSSYEQYF	TGCGCCAGCAGCCAAGATGGCGGCAGTTCCTACGAGCAGTACTTC
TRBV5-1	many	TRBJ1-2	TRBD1	CASGDGTGRDGYTF	TGCGCCAGCGGCGATGGGACAGGCCGAGACGGCTACACCTTC
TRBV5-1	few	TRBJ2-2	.	CASSLGIANTGELFF	TGCGCCAGCAGCTTGGGTATCGCGAACACCGGGGAGCTGTTTTTT
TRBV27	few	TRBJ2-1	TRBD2	CASTKAGGVSYNEQFF	TGTGCCAGCACCAAAGCGGGAGGCGTCTCCTACAATGAGCAGTTCTTC
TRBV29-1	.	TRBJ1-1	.	CSVARRQSYEQYFGPGSNTEAFF	.
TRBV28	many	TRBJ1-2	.	CASKGGGNYGYTF	TGTGCCAGCAAGGGGGGCGGTAACTATGGCTACACCTTC
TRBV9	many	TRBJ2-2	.	CASSPTSRNTGELFF	TGTGCCAGCAGCCCCACGAGTAGGAACACCGGGGAGCTGTTTTTT
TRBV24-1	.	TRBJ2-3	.	CATRDQGLDTQYF	TGTGCCACCAGGGACCAGGGATTGGATACGCAGTATTTT
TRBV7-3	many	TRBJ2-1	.	CASSLSGLQGNNEQFF	TGTGCCAGCAGCTTATCCGGACTACAAGGCAACAATGAGCAGTTCTTC
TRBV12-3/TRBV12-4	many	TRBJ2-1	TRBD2	CASSGLAGGDYRVQFF	TGTGCCAGCAGTGGACTAGCGGGAGGGGACTATCGAGTGCAGTTCTTC
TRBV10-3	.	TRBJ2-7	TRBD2	CAIRDPSGNHEQYF	TGTGCCATCAGGGATCCCAGCGGGAATCACGAGCAGTACTTC
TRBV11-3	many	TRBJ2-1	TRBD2	CASSTLGAGGYNEQFF	TGTGCCAGCAGCACCCTTGGGGCGGGAGGGTACAATGAGCAGTTCTTC
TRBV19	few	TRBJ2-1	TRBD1	CASRGLGQFPYNEQFF	TGTGCCAGTAGGGGTCTGGGACAGTTCCCCTACAATGAGCAGTTCTTC
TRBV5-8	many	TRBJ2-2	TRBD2	CASSSGLAASTGELFF	TGTGCCAGCAGCTCTGGACTAGCGGCATCCACCGGGGAGCTGTTTTTT
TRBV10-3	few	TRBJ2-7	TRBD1	CAISERTGGYEQYF	TGTGCCATCAGTGAGCGGACAGGGGGCTACGAGCAGTACTTC
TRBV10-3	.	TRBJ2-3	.	CAILEEYAGTDTQYF	TGTGCCATCCTCGAGGAGTATGCAGGCACAGATACGCAGTATTTT
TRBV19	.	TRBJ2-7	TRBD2	CASSLAGRRSYEQYF	TGTGCCAGTAGCTTAGCGGGGAGGAGGTCCTACGAGCAGTACTTC
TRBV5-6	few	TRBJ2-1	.	CASSLRAEQFF	TGTGCCAGCAGCTTGCGCGCTGAGCAGTTCTTC
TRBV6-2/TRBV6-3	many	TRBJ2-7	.	CASSQSTYEQYF	TGTGCCAGCAGTCAATCCACCTACGAGCAGTACTTC
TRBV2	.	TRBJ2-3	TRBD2	CASSEEASGHTDTQYF	TGTGCCAGCAGTGAAGAGGCTAGCGGCCACACAGATACGCAGTATTTT
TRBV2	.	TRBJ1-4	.	CASSDLTDNEKLFF	TGTGCCAGCAGTGATCTAACAGATAATGAAAAACTGTTTTTT
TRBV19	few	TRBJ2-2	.	CASSIGGSTGELFF	TGTGCCAGTAGTATAGGAGGTAGCACCGGGGAGCTGTTTTTT
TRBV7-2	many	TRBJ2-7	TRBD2	CASSLETSGLISYEQYF	TGTGCCAGCAGCTTAGAGACTAGCGGGCTCATCTCCTACGAGCAGTACTTC
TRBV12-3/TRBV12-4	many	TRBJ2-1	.	CASSLGGWAVDEQFF	TGTGCCAGCAGTTTGGGCGGGTGGGCCGTCGATGAGCAGTTCTTC
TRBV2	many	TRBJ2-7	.	CASKRKDYEQYF	TGTGCCAGCAAAAGGAAGGACTACGAGCAGTACTTC
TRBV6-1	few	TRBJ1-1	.	CASSWIENTEAFF	TGTGCCAGCAGTTGGATCGAGAACACTGAAGCTTTCTTT
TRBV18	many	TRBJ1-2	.	CASSPLITSYGYTF	TGTGCCAGCTCACCACTTATCACTAGCTATGGCTACACCTTC
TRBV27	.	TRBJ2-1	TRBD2	CASSLTSENCNEQFF	TGTGCCAGCAGTTTAACTAGCGAGAACTGCAATGAGCAGTTCTTC
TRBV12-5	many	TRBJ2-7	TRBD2	CASGLVLPGLAGKGAYEQYF	TGTGCTAGTGGTTTGGTTCTCCCGGGACTAGCGGGGAAGGGCGCCTACGAGCAGTACTTC
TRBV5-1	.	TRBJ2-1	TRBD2	CASLTEPGTSGKMSSYNEQFF	TGCGCCAGCCTAACCGAGCCCGGGACTAGCGGGAAAATGAGCTCCTACAATGAGCAGTTCTTC
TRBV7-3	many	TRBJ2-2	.	CASSLNFAGELFF	TGTGCCAGCAGCTTAAATTTTGCCGGGGAGCTGTTTTTT
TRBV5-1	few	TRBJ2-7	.	CASSLARDNEQYF	TGCGCCAGCAGCTTGGCCCGGGACAACGAGCAGTACTTC
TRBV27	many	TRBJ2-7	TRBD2	CVSGSSYEQYF	TGTGTCAGCGGGAGCTCCTACGAGCAGTACTTC
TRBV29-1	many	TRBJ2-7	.	CSVEGRFYEQYF	TGCAGCGTTGAGGGACGGTTCTACGAGCAGTACTTC
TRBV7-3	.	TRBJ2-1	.	CASSSPGHIYNEQFF	TGTGCCAGCAGCTCCCCGGGACACATATACAATGAGCAGTTCTTC
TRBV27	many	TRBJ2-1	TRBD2	CASNLLAGAGEQFF	TGTGCCAGCAACCTTCTAGCGGGAGCTGGTGAGCAGTTCTTC
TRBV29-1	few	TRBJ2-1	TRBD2	CSVGVRGGNEQFF	TGCAGCGTTGGAGTAAGGGGAGGGAATGAGCAGTTCTTC
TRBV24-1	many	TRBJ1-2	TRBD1	CATSDPDRAYGYTF	TGTGCCACCAGTGACCCGGACAGGGCCTATGGCTACACCTTC
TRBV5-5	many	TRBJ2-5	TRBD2	CASSLNTGLALETQYF	TGTGCCAGCAGCCTAAACACTGGACTAGCTTTGGAGACCCAGTACTTC
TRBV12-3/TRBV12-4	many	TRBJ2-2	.	CASSSVLNTGELFF	TGTGCCAGCAGTTCCGTTCTTAACACCGGGGAGCTGTTTTTT
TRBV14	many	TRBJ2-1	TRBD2	CASSPLGLADNEQFF	TGTGCCAGCAGCCCCTTGGGACTAGCGGACAATGAGCAGTTCTTC
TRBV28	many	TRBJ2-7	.	CASTPQPGTYEQYF	TGTGCCAGCACCCCTCAGCCCGGGACCTACGAGCAGTACTTC
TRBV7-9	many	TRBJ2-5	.	CASSLAFGETQYF	TGTGCCAGCAGCTTAGCGTTCGGCGAGACCCAGTACTTC